These 16 T cell receptor beta chains originate from one sample sequenced in a study of spatial heterogeneity in lung cancer. TCRdb independently ran MiXCR on the 5' RACE reads; one entry per CDR3 protein. The sample lists about 3,500 distinct CDR3 sequences; approximately 2.7% were seen once. The time point here: sample taken at primary tumor resection. The sample consisted of normal lung tissue next to the tumor, taken at surgery. These receptors originate from a female donor with early-stage non-small cell lung cancer.

This clonotype appeared many times. The chain employs TRBV30 and TRBJ2-4; D gene ambiguous. Trimming removed 1 base from V and 8 bases from J, with 6 bases in between. There are 11 residues in the CDR3. The germline gives CDR1 GTSNPN, CDR2 SVGIG (reference sequence). The CDR3 loop is CAWSDQYIQYF. DNA for the CDR3: TGTGCCTGGAGTGATCAGTACATTCAGTACTTC.

This clonotype was recorded many times. The chain links TRBV11-2 to TRBJ2-1; no clear D gene. Germline-derived CDR1 and CDR2 are SGHAT and FQNNGV. Trimming took off 1 base at V and 7 bases at J, with 8 bases between the two ends. This CDR3 is 13 amino acids long. The CDR3 nucleotides read TGTGCCAGCAGCTTAGTTGGGCAAAATGAGCAGTTCTTC. Translating it yields CASSLVGQNEQFF.

This clonotype was recorded at least ten times. This chain uses TRBV29-1 with TRBJ1-2; D call uncertain. The CDR3 totals 12 residues. V was cut by 3 bases and J by 4 bases, with 9 bases left in between. Germline lookup yields CDR1 SQVTM and CDR2 ANQGSEA. CDR3 loop: CSVDTTSYGYTF. CDR3 nucleotides: TGCAGCGTTGATACGACATCCTATGGCTACACCTTC.

This clonotype was found many times. V gene TRBV25-1 combines with J gene TRBJ1-1; TRBD1 might be the D (5 bases). Germline V gene lookup returns CDR1 MGHDK and CDR2 SYGVNS. The CDR3 contains 15 residues. The V and J ends lost 3 bases and 0 bases respectively, with 11 bases between them. In DNA form, the CDR3 reads TGTGCCAGCAGTGAGGTAGGGGATTTGAACACTGAAGCTTTCTTT. Amino acid sequence: CASSEVGDLNTEAFF.

The chain carries TRBV7-6 and TRBJ2-3; TRBD2 matches at 11 bases. The CDR3 runs 18 residues. V gave up 2 bases and J gave up 0 bases; unmatched junction bases: 7. CDR1 and CDR2 (germline): SGHVS, FNYEAQ. The CDR3 spells CASSLISTSGTSTDTQYF. In DNA, the CDR3 is TGTGCCAGCAGCTTAATATCGACTAGCGGGACTAGCACAGATACGCAGTATTTT. The full variable domain, in which reference TRBV7-6 and TRBJ2-3 provide the parts outside the CDR3, is GAGVSQSPRYKVTKRGQDVALRCDPISGHVSLYWYRQALGQGPEFLTYFNYEAQQDKSGLPNDRFSAERPEGSISTLTIQRTEQRDSAMYRCASSLISTSGTSTDTQYFGPGTRLTVL.

This clonotype was observed a handful of times. The chain uses TRBV7-2 and TRBJ2-7; D gene unclear. V lost 2 bases, J lost 7 bases, and 15 bases lay in between. CDR1 and CDR2 (germline): SGHTA, FQGNSA. The CDR3 extends over 14 amino acids. This CDR3 reads CASSLSQAGGEQYF. The DNA of the CDR3 is TGTGCCAGCAGCTTAAGTCAGGCTGGCGGAGAGCAGTACTTC.

Sample share makes this clonotype medium-sized (0.01 to 0.1%). V and J are TRBV4-3 and TRBJ1-1, with TRBD1 matching over 7 bases. The CDR3 covers 16 residues. The junction had 4 bases not matched to a gene; V was cut back by 0 bases and J by 0 bases. In germline, CDR1 is LGHNA, CDR2 YSLEER. The CDR3 region is CASSQETGRLNTEAFF. For the CDR3, the DNA is TGCGCCAGCAGCCAAGAGACAGGGAGATTGAACACTGAAGCTTTCTTT.

By sample fraction, this clonotype is medium-sized (0.01 to 0.1%). CDR3 in amino acids: CASSTDSGNSPLHF. The CDR3 DNA follows: TGTGCCAGCAGTACGGACAGCGGAAATTCACCCCTCCACTTT. This rearrangement joins TRBV6-4 to TRBJ1-6, with a weak D call TRBD1 (6 bases). The CDR3 length is 14 residues. Per germline, CDR1 MRHNA and CDR2 SNTAGT. The ends were cut back, 5 bases at V and 7 bases at J, with 12 bases in the middle.

This clonotype was recorded many times. The chain combines TRBV20-1 with TRBJ1-4, with a possible D match to TRBD1 (5 bases). The CDR3 consists of 18 residues. The V gene's germline CDR1 is DFQATT and CDR2 SNEGSKA (reference sequence). Trimming cost V 0 bases and J 3 bases, with 20 bases left between them. The CDR3 is CSARDPIATKGSNEKLFF. CDR3 coding DNA: TGCAGTGCTAGAGATCCGATAGCGACGAAGGGGTCTAATGAAAAACTGTTTTTT.

Within the sample, this clonotype is medium-sized. The rearrangement links TRBV5-1 to TRBJ2-7, with a tentative D call TRBD1 (6 bases). The CDR3 is made up of 16 amino acids. Trimming pared 0 bases from V and 5 bases from J, leaving 18 bases between. CDR1 and CDR2 (germline): SGHRS, YFSETQ. The CDR3 spells CASSLGMGIQGHEQYF. Here the CDR3 DNA reads TGCGCCAGCAGCTTGGGAATGGGAATACAGGGACACGAGCAGTACTTC.

Relative to its sample, this clonotype is medium-sized. The chain couples TRBV10-3 to TRBJ1-4, with a weak D call TRBD1 (5 bases). V shed 0 bases and J shed 4 bases, with 9 bases lying between them. The CDR3 length is 15 residues. The germline gives CDR1 ENHRY, CDR2 SYGVKD. The CDR3 DNA reads TGTGCCATCAGTGAGTCAACAGGCTTTAATGAAAAACTGTTTTTT. Protein: CAISESTGFNEKLFF.

This clonotype was counted at least ten times. This chain links TRBV2 with TRBJ2-1; 7 nucleotides line up with TRBD1. V trimming: 7 bases; J trimming: 3 bases; junction bases outside the gene matches: 12. CDR1 and CDR2 (germline): SNHLY, FYNNEI. The CDR3 totals 16 residues. CDR3 coding DNA: TGTGCCAGCACCCTAACCAGGGACAGTAACTACAATGAGCAGTTCTTC. The encoded protein is CASTLTRDSNYNEQFF.

There are many counts of this clonotype. This chain links TRBV19 with TRBJ1-5; 12 bases are shared with TRBD1. This CDR3 spans 14 amino acids. The V gene's germline CDR1 is LNHDA and CDR2 SQIVND (reference sequence). V lost 10 bases, J lost 4 bases, and 5 bases stayed unmatched. The CDR3 sequence is CATRDRGPNQPQHF. The CDR3 DNA reads TGTGCCACGAGGGACAGGGGGCCTAATCAGCCCCAGCATTTT.

This clonotype was counted between two and nine times. The chain has TRBV9 and TRBJ2-2; D remains unclear. V lost 2 bases to trimming and J lost 0 bases, with 8 bases between them. This CDR3 has 15 residues. Germline CDR1 is SGDLS and CDR2 is YYNGEE. CDR3 amino acids: CASSVRPANTGELFF. CDR3 nucleotide sequence: TGTGCCAGCAGCGTGCGACCAGCGAACACCGGGGAGCTGTTTTTT.

This clonotype was counted ten times or more. V and J are TRBV5-8 and TRBJ1-4, with D hard to call. Germline V gene lookup returns CDR1 SGHTS and CDR2 YDEGEE. This CDR3 contains 13 residues. V dropped 5 bases and J dropped 8 bases, with 13 bases sitting between them. The CDR3 is CASSRSRREKLFF. CDR3 nucleotides: TGTGCCAGCAGTCGAAGCCGAAGGGAAAAACTGTTTTTT. Using reference TRBV5-8 and TRBJ1-4 for the parts outside the CDR3, the full variable domain is EAGVTQSPTHLIKTRGQQATLRCSPISGHTSVYWYQQALGLGLQFLLWYDEGEERNRGNFPPRFSGRQFPNYSSELNVNALELEDSALYLCASSRSRREKLFFGSGTQLSVL.

By share, this clonotype counts as medium-sized. The V call is TRBV5-8, the J call TRBJ1-1; D gene unclear. The CDR3 is made up of 15 amino acids. Germline-derived CDR1 and CDR2 are SGHTS and YDEGEE. V shed 2 bases and J shed 3 bases, with 14 bases lying between them. CDR3 region: CASSLQRELDTEAFF. The CDR3 region has the DNA TGTGCCAGCAGCTTACAGAGGGAATTGGACACTGAAGCTTTCTTT.